Sequencing of this TCR beta chain was carried out in a study of vaccination and CD4 T cells after COVID-19. Turning to the study itself: Post-vaccination specimens were collected at a median of around 72 days following dose two (range 14 to 241).

Oncomine TCR Beta short-read sequencing was applied to DNA from cultured CD4+ T cells. MiXCR, run by TCRdb on the PCR reads, gives a single entry per CDR3 protein. This sample has several thousand distinct CDR3 sequences, with around 39% found just once. This clonotype came up a few times. Its antigen remains unidentified. V was cut by 7 bases and J by 2 bases, with 9 bases left in between. The CDR3 loop spans 13 amino acids. Germline CDR1 reads ENHRY; CDR2 reads SYGVKD. The treatment: roughly 10-day PBMC culture with coronavirus spike peptide pools or control peptides (ViraFEST assay). CD4+ T cells that came from the unexposed donor were collected before the COVID-19 pandemic (2011-2018). For ViraFEST, peptide pools expanded antigen-specific T cells, after which the TCRs were sequenced. These CD4+ T cells came from roughly 10-day cultures by negative selection. As cell numbers allowed, unexposed-donor CD4+ T cells faced SARS-CoV-2 S/N and four cold-coronavirus spikes.

The rearrangement uses TRBV10-3 and TRBJ1-3, with D perhaps TRBD1 (6 bases). The clonotype was recovered from a human donor in good health. Sequenced material: CD4+ T cells from blood, cultured in vitro. The CDR3 loop reads CAIKQGAGNTIYF. The CDR3 nucleotides are TGTGCCATCAAACAGGGTGCTGGAAACACCATATATTTT.